Ten or more counts support the clone carrying this T cell receptor beta chain. No antigen is known for it. The data were taken from a study of T cells in Graves' hyperthyroidism and ophthalmopathy. Overall study results and limits: Clonotypes that were expanded in thyroid above 0.001 mostly appeared in blood too. Prediction of ophthalmopathy progression came a median 6.5 months pre-onset. By a 13 V-J model, ophthalmopathy was set apart from stable hyperthyroidism.

The CDR3 runs to 14 residues. Germline V lookup: CDR1 LNHDA, CDR2 SQIVND (reference sequence). Between the trimmed V and J ends, which lost 3 bases and 2 bases, there was a span of 7 bases. Using RNA transcripts as the source, TCR beta CDR3 regions were amplified. First-round RT-PCR of the TCR CDR3 relied on the HTBI primer set. TCRdb re-called the multiplex PCR reads through MiXCR, storing one row per CDR3 protein. The sample has around 600,000 distinct CDR3 sequences; 40% to 55% are singletons. This TCR was recovered from an adult man with Graves' disease, either hyperthyroidism or ophthalmopathy (not recorded which). Sequencing used peripheral blood or thyroid tissue (not recorded which). The chain employs TRBV19 and TRBJ1-4, with no clear D. The DNA of the CDR3 is TGTGCCAGTAGTATCAAGGAGACTAATGAAAAACTGTTTTTT. Encoded protein: CASSIKETNEKLFF.